This passage covers 21 T cell receptor beta chains from one sample sequenced in a study of blood T cell repertoires in COVID-19. Sequenced by immunoSEQ multiplex PCR; TCRdb stores in-frame clones only, minus some. The sample yields fewer than 300,000 clones, 75% to 95% seen once. Sample: PBMCs or T cells enriched from blood (not recorded which). The receptor source for this set is a woman in her thirties who had recovered from COVID-19.

Only a few counts were recorded for this clone. The chain has TRBV5-1 and TRBJ2-1, with 7 bases matching TRBD2. This CDR3 spans 16 amino acids. J lost 3 bases, V lost 8 bases, and 14 bases had no gene match. Germline assignment: CDR1 SGHRS and CDR2 YFSETQ. The CDR3 region has the DNA TGCGCCAGTGGGACTAATCCTAGCGCCAACTACAATGAGCAGTTCTTC. Amino acids: CASGTNPSANYNEQFF.

The chain employs TRBV19 and TRBJ1-1; D is perhaps TRBD1 (6 bases). Trimming removed 6 bases at V and 0 bases at J, with 14 bases between. Germline CDR1 LNHDA, CDR2 SQIVND (reference sequence). The CDR3 runs 15 residues. The CDR3 region has the DNA TGTGCCAGTAGGCCACAGGGTCTGTTGAACACTGAAGCTTTCTTT. Translated, it gives CASRPQGLLNTEAFF.

The chain is built from TRBV9 and TRBJ1-3, with no clear D. The V end was cut by 0 bases, the J end by 0 bases, with 7 bases between. Per the germline V gene, CDR1 is SGDLS and CDR2 is YYNGEE. The CDR3 covers 15 residues. CDR3: CASSVGVTSGNTIYF. As DNA, the CDR3 is TGTGCCAGCAGCGTAGGCGTCACCTCTGGAAACACCATATATTTT. Variable domain in full (rest from reference TRBV9 and TRBJ1-3): DSGVTQTPKHLITATGQRVTLRCSPRSGDLSVYWYQQSLDQGLQFLIQYYNGEERAKGNILERFSAQQFPDLHSELNLSSLELGDSALYFCASSVGVTSGNTIYFGEGSWLTVV.

The V gene is TRBV27, the J gene TRBJ2-7, with D tentatively TRBD1 (5 bases). This CDR3 is built from 14 residues. Trimming left V 6 bases short and J 0 bases short, with 12 bases between. Germline lookup yields CDR1 MNHEY and CDR2 SMNVEV (reference sequence). CDR3: CASRMRQNSYEQYF. The CDR3 nucleotides read TGTGCCAGCAGGATGAGACAGAACTCCTACGAGCAGTACTTC.

The chain uses TRBV12-3 or TRBV12-4 and TRBJ2-7, with a possible D match to TRBD1 (6 bases). This CDR3 has 12 residues. The germline V and J ends were trimmed by 8 bases and 7 bases, with 15 bases remaining between them. CDR3 DNA: TGTGCCAGCGGGTCAGGGGCTCGGGAGCAGTACTTC. Its translation is CASGSGAREQYF.

This clone has a handful of counts. The gene calls are TRBV2 and TRBJ1-2; D uncertain. This CDR3 is built from 14 residues. The ends were cut back, 6 bases at V and 7 bases at J, with 18 bases in the middle. In germline, CDR1 is SNHLY, CDR2 FYNNEI. The CDR3: CASRSPRGRVGYTF. The CDR3 DNA sequence: TGTGCCAGCAGGTCCCCGCGTGGGAGGGTTGGCTACACCTTC.

The V call is TRBV7-8, the J call TRBJ1-2; 8 nucleotides align to TRBD1. V lost 5 bases and J lost 4; bases outside the gene matches: 6. The CDR3 has 14 residues. Germline lookup yields CDR1 SGHVS and CDR2 FQNEAQ. This CDR3 reads CASSTGQGFYGYTF. The CDR3 region has the DNA TGTGCCAGCAGCACCGGACAGGGTTTCTATGGCTACACCTTC.

V is TRBV11-2 and J is TRBJ2-1; D might be TRBD2 (6 bases). This CDR3 contains 17 residues. CDR1 and CDR2 from the germline V gene are SGHAT and FQNNGV. With 1 base removed from V and 0 bases from J, the gap between germline ends came to 13 bases. The CDR3 spells CASSLVFRGSSYNEQFF. The CDR3, as DNA: TGTGCCAGCAGCTTAGTCTTTCGGGGGAGCTCCTACAATGAGCAGTTCTTC.

The CDR3 protein is CASSLTSGRAKGTGELFF. DNA of the CDR3: TGTGCCAGCAGCCTGACTAGCGGGAGGGCCAAGGGCACCGGGGAGCTGTTTTTT. The chain carries TRBV7-9 and TRBJ2-2; 14 nucleotides match TRBD2. Germline values: CDR1 SEHNR, CDR2 FQNEAQ (reference sequence). V shed 5 bases and J 4 bases; nucleotides not matched to a gene: 9. The CDR3 loop spans 18 amino acids. Variable domain in full (rest from reference TRBV7-9 and TRBJ2-2): DTGVSQNPRHKITKRGQNVTFRCDPISEHNRLYWYRQTLGQGPEFLTYFQNEAQLEKSRLLSDRFSAERPKGSFSTLEIQRTEQGDSAMYLCASSLTSGRAKGTGELFFGEGSRLTVL.

This chain connects TRBV3-1 (or the pseudogene TRBV3-2) to TRBJ1-4; no clear D gene. The CDR3 totals 14 residues. Deletions cut 2 bases from V and 8 bases from J, with 12 bases between. Germline loops: CDR1 LGHDT, CDR2 YNNKEL (reference sequence). In DNA, the CDR3 is TGTGCCAGCAGCCAATCCGGTCCTCGCGAAAAACTGTTTTTT. This gives the protein CASSQSGPREKLFF.

The chain combines TRBV7-8 with TRBJ2-1, with D possibly TRBD1 on 5 matching bases. The length of the CDR3 is 14 residues. The germline gives CDR1 SGHVS, CDR2 FQNEAQ. The V and J ends lost 2 bases and 10 bases respectively, with 15 bases between them. The CDR3 spells CASSLRTTLKEQFF. The DNA for the CDR3 is TGTGCCAGCAGCTTACGGACAACCCTCAAGGAGCAGTTCTTC.

V is TRBV7-8 and J is TRBJ2-1, with TRBD1 identical over 9 bases. Trimming cost V 5 bases and J 1 base; bases outside gene matches: 15. The germline gives CDR1 SGHVS, CDR2 FQNEAQ. CDR3 length: 19 amino acids. The CDR3: CASSHRDREIVRSYNEQFF. The CDR3, as DNA: TGTGCCAGCAGCCATCGGGACAGGGAAATAGTAAGGTCCTACAATGAGCAGTTCTTC.

The V call is TRBV7-9, the J call TRBJ2-7; 11 bases agree with TRBD1. The CDR3 loop spans 15 amino acids. The V gene end was trimmed by 4 bases and the J gene end by 4 bases; junction bases not matched to a gene: 6. CDR1 and CDR2 from the germline V gene are SEHNR and FQNEAQ (reference sequence). CDR3 region: CASSYSGTGGYEQYF. For the CDR3, the DNA is TGTGCCAGCAGCTACTCCGGGACAGGGGGATACGAGCAGTACTTC.

V and J are TRBV6-1 and TRBJ2-6, with D tentatively TRBD1 (6 bases). The germline V gene encodes CDR1 MNHNS and CDR2 SASEGT. The CDR3 has 15 amino acids. Trimming shortened V by 2 bases and J by 2 bases, and 7 bases separated the two germline ends. The CDR3 sequence is CASSEQGTGANVLTF. The CDR3 DNA reads as TGTGCCAGCAGTGAACAGGGGACTGGGGCCAACGTCCTGACTTTC.

The chain combines TRBV18 with TRBJ2-7, with 7 bases fitting TRBD1. CDR3 length: 13 amino acids. The germline V gene has CDR1 KGHSH and CDR2 LQKENI. The trim removed 4 bases at V and 5 bases at J, leaving 5 bases unmatched. CDR3 nucleotides: TGTGCCAGCTCACGAGACAGGGTTAACGAGCAGTACTTC. This gives the protein CASSRDRVNEQYF.

This clone was seen just once. The J gene is TRBJ2-7, the V gene TRBV27; 8 positions match TRBD1. CDR1 and CDR2 from the germline V gene are MNHEY and SMNVEV (reference sequence). The trim removed 2 bases at V and 3 bases at J, leaving 12 bases unmatched. There are 17 residues in the CDR3. The CDR3 DNA reads as TGTGCCAGCAGTTTAACCCCTCAGGGGGCGGAGGACTACGAGCAGTACTTC. As protein: CASSLTPQGAEDYEQYF.

The rearrangement uses TRBV6-5 and TRBJ1-1; no firm D call. Trimming shortened V by 6 bases and J by 1 base, and 6 bases separated the two germline ends. The CDR3 totals 12 residues. Germline lookup yields CDR1 MNHEY and CDR2 SVGAGI. CDR3 DNA: TGTGCCAGCAGGGCCTCGAACACTGAAGCTTTCTTT. It codes for CASRASNTEAFF.

The chain employs TRBV7-8 and TRBJ2-7; possibly TRBD2 for D (6 bases). The germline V and J ends were trimmed by 0 bases and 3 bases, with 12 bases remaining between them. This CDR3 contains 15 residues. In germline, CDR1 is SGHVS, CDR2 FQNEAQ. This CDR3 is CASSLAGGQDYEQYF. The CDR3 nucleotides read TGTGCCAGCAGCTTAGCGGGAGGCCAAGACTACGAGCAGTACTTC.

The V call is TRBV5-1, the J call TRBJ2-7, with D perhaps TRBD1 (6 bases). CDR3 length equals 13 residues. CDR1 SGHRS and CDR2 YFSETQ come from the germline V gene. The V end was cut by 3 bases, the J end by 4 bases, with 11 bases between. The CDR3 region has the DNA TGCGCCAGCAGCTCGGGACATTCTTACGAGCAGTACTTC. The encoded protein is CASSSGHSYEQYF.

This chain uses TRBV9 with TRBJ1-3; maybe TRBD1 (5 bases). Germline CDR1 and CDR2: SGDLS and YYNGEE. With 0 bases removed from V and 0 bases from J, the gap between germline ends came to 10 bases. The CDR3 is made up of 16 amino acids. In nucleotides, the CDR3 is TGTGCCAGCAGCGTAGTAGGGGCAGGCTCTGGAAACACCATATATTTT. It is translated as CASSVVGAGSGNTIYF.

The rearrangement joins TRBV5-1 to TRBJ2-1; D perhaps matches TRBD2 (6 bases). The CDR3 length is 16 residues. Trimming stripped 2 bases from V and 0 bases from J, with 12 bases between. The germline gives CDR1 SGHRS, CDR2 YFSETQ. As DNA, the CDR3 is TGCGCCAGCAGCTTTGGGACTCCCCCCTCCTACAATGAGCAGTTCTTC. Translating gives CASSFGTPPSYNEQFF.